What follows is one T cell receptor (beta chain) and its context. This entry comes from a study of regulatory T cells in long-lasting Graves disease. Investigators prepared the TCR beta libraries by applying iRepertoire HTBI primers and Arm-PCR of CDR3 regions. TCRdb ran MiXCR on the multiplex PCR reads and lists one entry per CDR3 protein. This sample has some 400,000 distinct CDR3 sequences, with under 15% found just once. Time point defined: newly diagnosed GD, antithyroid drugs for less than 3 months. PBMC-derived RNA was used for the TCR library. These data also formed part of another study, on T cells in Graves' hyperthyroidism and ophthalmopathy.

This TCR derives from a woman aged 30 to 39 with Graves disease. The sequences come from peripheral blood mononuclear cells (PBMCs), collected at new diagnosis, from a patient treated with antithyroid drugs.

CDR3 DNA: TGTGCCAGCGGCCCGGATATAAACTATGGCTACACCTTC. Its protein is CASGPDINYGYTF. The genes are TRBV28 and TRBJ1-2; the D is unclear. Germline V gene lookup returns CDR1 MDHEN and CDR2 SYDVKM. This CDR3 is built from 13 residues. The germline V and J ends were trimmed by 8 bases and 2 bases, with 12 bases remaining between them.